This T cell receptor beta chain stems from a study of blood T cell repertoires in COVID-19. Study context: T cells, B-cell-depleted T cells, or PBMCs supplied cDNA or gDNA.

Using immunoSEQ multiplex PCR, the repertoire was profiled, and TCRdb retains in-frame clones only, with some absent. The sample lists tens of thousands of clones, 75% to 80% occurring once. Looked up from germline, CDR1 is MNHEY and CDR2 is SVGAGI. The CDR3 is 16 residues long. A remark on this clone: The junction shows a germline mismatch at one end, possibly a read error.

This receptor was identified in a woman aged 70-85 years with acute or convalescent COVID-19. Sequencing was done on a sample of peripheral blood. J is TRBJ2-3 and V is TRBV6-5, with D possibly TRBD2 on 6 matching bases. This CDR3 is CASSFLGGGATATQYF. For the CDR3, the DNA is TGTGCCAGCAGTTTCCTCGGGGGAGGCGCCACAGCTACGCAGTATTTT.